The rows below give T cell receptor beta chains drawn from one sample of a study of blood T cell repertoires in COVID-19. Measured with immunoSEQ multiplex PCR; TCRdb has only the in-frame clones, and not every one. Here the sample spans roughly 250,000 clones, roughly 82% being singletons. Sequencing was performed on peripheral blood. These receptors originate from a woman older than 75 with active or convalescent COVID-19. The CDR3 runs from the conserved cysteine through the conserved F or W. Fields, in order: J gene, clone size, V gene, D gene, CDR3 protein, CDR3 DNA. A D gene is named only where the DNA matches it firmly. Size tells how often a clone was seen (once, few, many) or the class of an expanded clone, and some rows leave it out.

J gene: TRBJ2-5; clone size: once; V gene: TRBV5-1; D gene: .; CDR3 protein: CASSLEGGQETQYF; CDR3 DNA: TGCGCCAGCAGCTTGGAAGGGGGTCAAGAGACCCAGTACTTC
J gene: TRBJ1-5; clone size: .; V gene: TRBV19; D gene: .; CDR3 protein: CASSIQGLAQPQHF; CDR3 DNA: TGTGCCAGTAGTATTCAGGGGCTCGCTCAGCCCCAGCATTTT
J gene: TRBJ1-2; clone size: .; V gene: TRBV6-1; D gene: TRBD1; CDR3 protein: CASSENRQGAVYTF; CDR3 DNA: TGTGCCAGCAGTGAAAACCGACAGGGGGCCGTCTACACCTTC
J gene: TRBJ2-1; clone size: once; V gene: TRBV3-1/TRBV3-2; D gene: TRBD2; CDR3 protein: CASSQSPSGSTEQFF; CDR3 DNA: TGTGCCAGCAGCCAATCCCCTAGCGGGAGTACTGAGCAGTTCTTC
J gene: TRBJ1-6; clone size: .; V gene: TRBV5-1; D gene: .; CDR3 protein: CASSLAGVSAPLHF; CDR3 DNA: TGCGCCAGCAGCTTGGCAGGGGTTTCCGCACCCCTCCACTTT
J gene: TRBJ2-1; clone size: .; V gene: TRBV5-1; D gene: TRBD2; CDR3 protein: CASSLLSSGSANNEQFF; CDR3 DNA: TGCGCCAGCAGCTTATTGTCTAGCGGGAGTGCCAACAATGAGCAGTTCTTC
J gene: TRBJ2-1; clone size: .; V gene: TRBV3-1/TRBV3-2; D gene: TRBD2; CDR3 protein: CASRLAGGLNEQFF; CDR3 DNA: TGTGCCAGCAGACTAGCGGGGGGTCTCAATGAGCAGTTCTTC
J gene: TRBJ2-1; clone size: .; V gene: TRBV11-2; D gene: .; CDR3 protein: CASSQRADSSYNEQFF; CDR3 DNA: TGTGCCAGCAGCCAAAGAGCGGATAGCTCCTACAATGAGCAGTTCTTC
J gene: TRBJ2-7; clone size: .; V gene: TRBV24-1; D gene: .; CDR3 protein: CATSDTQTYEQYF; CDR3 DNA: TGTGCCACCAGTGATACGCAGACCTACGAGCAGTACTTC
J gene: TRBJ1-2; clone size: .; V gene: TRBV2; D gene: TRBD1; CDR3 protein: CASKHRQGEVYGYTF; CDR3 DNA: TGTGCCAGCAAGCACAGACAGGGGGAAGTCTATGGCTACACCTTC
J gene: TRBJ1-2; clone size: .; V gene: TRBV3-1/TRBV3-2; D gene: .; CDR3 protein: CASSQRGGANYGYTF; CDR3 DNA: TGTGCCAGCAGCCAACGAGGGGGTGCTAACTATGGCTACACCTTC
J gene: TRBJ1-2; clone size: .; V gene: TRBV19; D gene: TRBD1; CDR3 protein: CASSSGQGYNYGYTF; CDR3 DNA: TGTGCCAGTAGCTCCGGACAGGGTTATAACTATGGCTACACCTTC
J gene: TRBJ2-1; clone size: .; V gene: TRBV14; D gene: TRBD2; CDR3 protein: CASSRSSGRVYEQFF; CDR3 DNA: TGTGCCAGCAGCCGTTCTAGCGGGAGGGTCTATGAGCAGTTCTTC
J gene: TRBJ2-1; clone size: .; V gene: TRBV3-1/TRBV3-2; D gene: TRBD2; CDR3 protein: CASSGPLAGERNEQFF; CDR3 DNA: TGTGCCAGCAGCGGACCCCTAGCGGGAGAACGCAATGAGCAGTTCTTC
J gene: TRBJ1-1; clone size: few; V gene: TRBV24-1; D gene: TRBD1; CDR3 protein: CATSDSPGQGGSNTEAFF; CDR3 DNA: TGTGCCACCAGTGATTCGCCGGGACAGGGGGGTTCGAACACTGAAGCTTTCTTT
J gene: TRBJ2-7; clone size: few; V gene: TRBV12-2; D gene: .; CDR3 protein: CASRLKGETGEEREQYF; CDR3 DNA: TGTGCAAGTCGCTTAAAGGGGGAAACAGGGGAGGAACGCGAGCAGTACTTC
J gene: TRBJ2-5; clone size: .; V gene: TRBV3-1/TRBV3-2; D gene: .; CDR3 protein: CASSSAGETQYF; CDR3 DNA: TGTGCCAGCAGCTCGGCGGGAGAGACCCAGTACTTC
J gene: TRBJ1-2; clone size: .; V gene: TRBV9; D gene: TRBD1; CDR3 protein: CASSVAGQGLDYGYTF; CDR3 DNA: TGTGCCAGCAGCGTAGCCGGACAGGGGCTAGACTATGGCTACACCTTC
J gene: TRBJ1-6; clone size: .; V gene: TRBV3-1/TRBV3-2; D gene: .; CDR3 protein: CASSPSSYNSPLHF; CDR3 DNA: TGTGCCAGCAGCCCCAGCTCCTATAATTCACCCCTCCACTTT
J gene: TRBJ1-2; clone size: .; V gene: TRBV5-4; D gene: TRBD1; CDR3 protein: CASSLEGQGSYGYTF; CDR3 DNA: TGTGCCAGCAGCTTGGAGGGACAGGGCTCTTATGGCTACACCTTC
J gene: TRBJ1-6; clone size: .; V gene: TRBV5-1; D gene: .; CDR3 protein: CASSLMDTHNSPLHF; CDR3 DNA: TGCGCCAGCAGCTTAATGGACACGCATAATTCACCCCTCCACTTT
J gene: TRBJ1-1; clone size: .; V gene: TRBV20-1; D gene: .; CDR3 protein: CSASSGGFMNTEAFF; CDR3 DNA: TGCAGTGCTAGTTCGGGGGGTTTCATGAACACTGAAGCTTTCTTT
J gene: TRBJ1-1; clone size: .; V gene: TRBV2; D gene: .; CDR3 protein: CASNRVSQQEAFF; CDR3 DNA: TGTGCCAGCAACCGGGTCTCCCAGCAGGAAGCTTTCTTT
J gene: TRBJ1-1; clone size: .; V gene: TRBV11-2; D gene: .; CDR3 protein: CASSFTQNTEAFF; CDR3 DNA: TGTGCCAGCAGCTTTACACAGAACACTGAAGCTTTCTTT
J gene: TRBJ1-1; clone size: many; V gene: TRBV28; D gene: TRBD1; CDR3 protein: CASRESGTGGTKAFF; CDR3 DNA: TGTGCCAGCAGGGAATCCGGGACAGGGGGGACAAAAGCTTTCTTT